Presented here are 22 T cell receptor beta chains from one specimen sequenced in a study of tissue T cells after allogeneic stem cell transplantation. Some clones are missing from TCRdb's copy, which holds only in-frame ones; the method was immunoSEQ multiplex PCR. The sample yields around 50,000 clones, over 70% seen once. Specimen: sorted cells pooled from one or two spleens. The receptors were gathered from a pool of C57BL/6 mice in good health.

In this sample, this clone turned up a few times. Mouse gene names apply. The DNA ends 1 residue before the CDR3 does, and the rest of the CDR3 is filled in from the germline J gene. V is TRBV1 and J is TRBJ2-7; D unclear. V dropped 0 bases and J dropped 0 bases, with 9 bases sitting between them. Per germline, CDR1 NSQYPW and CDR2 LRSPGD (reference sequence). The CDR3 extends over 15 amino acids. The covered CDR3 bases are TGCACCTGCAGTGCAGATCGCCAGGTCTCCTATGAACAGTAC. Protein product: CTCSADRQVSYEQY. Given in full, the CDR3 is CTCSADRQVSYEQYF.

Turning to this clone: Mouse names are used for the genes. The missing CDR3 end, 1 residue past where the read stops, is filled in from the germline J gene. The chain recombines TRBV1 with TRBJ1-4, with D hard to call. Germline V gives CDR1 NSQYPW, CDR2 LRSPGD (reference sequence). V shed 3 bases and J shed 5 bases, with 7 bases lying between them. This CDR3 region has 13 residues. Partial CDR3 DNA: TGCACCTGCAGTGCGTGGGGTAACGAAAGATTATTT. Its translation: CTCSAWGNERLF. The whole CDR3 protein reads CTCSAWGNERLFF.

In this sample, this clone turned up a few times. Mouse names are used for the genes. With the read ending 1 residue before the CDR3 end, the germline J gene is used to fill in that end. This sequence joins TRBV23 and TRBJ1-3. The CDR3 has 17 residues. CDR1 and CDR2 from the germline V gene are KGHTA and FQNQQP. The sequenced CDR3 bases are TGCTCCAGCAGTCAATCGGGCAGGTCGAATTCTGGAAATACGCTCTAT. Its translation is CSSSQSGRSNSGNTLY. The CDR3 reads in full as CSSSQSGRSNSGNTLYF.

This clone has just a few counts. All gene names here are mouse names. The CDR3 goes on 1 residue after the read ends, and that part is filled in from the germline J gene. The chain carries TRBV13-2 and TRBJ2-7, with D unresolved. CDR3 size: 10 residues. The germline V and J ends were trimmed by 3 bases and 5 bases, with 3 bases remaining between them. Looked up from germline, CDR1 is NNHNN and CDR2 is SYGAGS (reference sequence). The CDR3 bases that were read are TGTGCCAGCGGTGGGAATGAACAGTAC. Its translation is CASGGNEQY. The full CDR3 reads CASGGNEQYF.

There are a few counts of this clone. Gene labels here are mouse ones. The covered CDR3 bases are TGTGCAAGCAGCTTAGAGGCTGGGGGCGACTATGAACAGTAC. As protein: CASSLEAGGDYEQY. The whole CDR3 sequence reads CASSLEAGGDYEQYF. The rearrangement links TRBV16 to TRBJ2-7, with D maybe TRBD2 (7 bases). Read coverage stops 1 residue before the CDR3 terminus; the germline J gene supplies the remainder. CDR1 and CDR2 from the germline V gene are SGHSA and FRNQAP. With 0 bases removed from V and 3 bases from J, the gap between germline ends came to 12 bases. This CDR3 contains 15 residues.

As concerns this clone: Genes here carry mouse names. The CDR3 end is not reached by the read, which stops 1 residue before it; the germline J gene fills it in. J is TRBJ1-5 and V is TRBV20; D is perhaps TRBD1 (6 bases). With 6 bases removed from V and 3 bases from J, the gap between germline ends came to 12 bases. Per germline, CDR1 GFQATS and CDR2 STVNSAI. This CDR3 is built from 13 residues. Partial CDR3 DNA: TGTGGTGCGGGGGCGCGAGGCAACCAGGCTCCGCTT. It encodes CGAGARGNQAPL. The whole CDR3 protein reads CGAGARGNQAPLF. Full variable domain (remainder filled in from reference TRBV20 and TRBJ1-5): GALVYQYPRRTICKSGTSMRMECQAVGFQATSVAWYRQSPQKTFELIALSTVNSAIKYEQNFTQEKFPISHPNLSFSSMTVLNAYLEDRGLYLCGAGARGNQAPLFGEGTRLSVL.

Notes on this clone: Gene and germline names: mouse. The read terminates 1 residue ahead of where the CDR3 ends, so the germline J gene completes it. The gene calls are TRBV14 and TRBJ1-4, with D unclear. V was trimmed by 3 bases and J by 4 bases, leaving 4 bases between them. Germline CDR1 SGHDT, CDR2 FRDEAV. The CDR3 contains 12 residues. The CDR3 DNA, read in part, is TGTGCCAGCAGTTGGGACAACGAAAGATTATTT. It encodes CASSWDNERLF. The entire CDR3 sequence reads CASSWDNERLFF.

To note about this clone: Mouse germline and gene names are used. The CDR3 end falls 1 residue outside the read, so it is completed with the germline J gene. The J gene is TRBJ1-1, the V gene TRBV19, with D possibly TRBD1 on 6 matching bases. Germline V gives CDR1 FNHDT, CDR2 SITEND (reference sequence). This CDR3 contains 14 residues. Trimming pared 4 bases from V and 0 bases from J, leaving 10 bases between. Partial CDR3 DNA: TGTGCCAGCAGTCGGGACAATGCAAACACAGAAGTCTTC. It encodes CASSRDNANTEVF. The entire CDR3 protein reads CASSRDNANTEVFF.

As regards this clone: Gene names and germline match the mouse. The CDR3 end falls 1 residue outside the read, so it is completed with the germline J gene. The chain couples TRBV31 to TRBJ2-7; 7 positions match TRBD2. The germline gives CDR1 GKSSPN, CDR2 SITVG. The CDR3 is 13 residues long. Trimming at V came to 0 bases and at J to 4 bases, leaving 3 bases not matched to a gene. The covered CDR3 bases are TGTGCCTGGAGTCTAATGGGGGGATATGAACAGTAC. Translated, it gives CAWSLMGGYEQY. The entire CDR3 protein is CAWSLMGGYEQYF.

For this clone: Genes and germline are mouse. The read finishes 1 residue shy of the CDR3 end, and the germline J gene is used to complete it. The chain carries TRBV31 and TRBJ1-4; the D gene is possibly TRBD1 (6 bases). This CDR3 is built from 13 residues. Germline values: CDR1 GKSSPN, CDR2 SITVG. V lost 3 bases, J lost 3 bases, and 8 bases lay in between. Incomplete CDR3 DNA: TGTGCCTGGAGACAGGGAACCAACGAAAGATTATTT. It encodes CAWRQGTNERLF. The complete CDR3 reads CAWRQGTNERLFF.

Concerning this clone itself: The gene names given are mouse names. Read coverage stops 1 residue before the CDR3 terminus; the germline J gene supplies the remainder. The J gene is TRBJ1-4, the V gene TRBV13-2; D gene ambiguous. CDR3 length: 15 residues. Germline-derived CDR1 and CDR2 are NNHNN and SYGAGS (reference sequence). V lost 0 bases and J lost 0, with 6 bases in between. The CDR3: CASGDETISNERLFF. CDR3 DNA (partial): TGTGCCAGCGGTGATGAGACAATTTCCAACGAAAGATTATTT.

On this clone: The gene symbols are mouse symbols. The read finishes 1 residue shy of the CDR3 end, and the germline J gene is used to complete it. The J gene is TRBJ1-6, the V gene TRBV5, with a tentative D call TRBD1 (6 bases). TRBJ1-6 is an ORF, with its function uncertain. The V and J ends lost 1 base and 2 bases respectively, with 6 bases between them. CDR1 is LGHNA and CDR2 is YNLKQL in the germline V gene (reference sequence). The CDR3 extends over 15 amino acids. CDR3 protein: CASSQGQAYNSPLYF. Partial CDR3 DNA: TGTGCCAGCAGCCAAGGACAGGCCTATAATTCGCCCCTCTAC.

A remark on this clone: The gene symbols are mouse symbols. CDR3 amino acids: CASSLGPANTEVFF. CDR3 bases read: TGTGCCAGCAGTCTGGGCCCTGCAAACACAGAAGTCTTC. This chain joins TRBV26 and TRBJ1-1; D is undetermined. Read data end 1 residue before the CDR3 end; the end is taken from the germline J gene. Trimming removed 2 bases from V and 0 bases from J, with 7 bases in between. The germline CDR1 and CDR2 sequences are KGHPV and FQNQEV (reference sequence). This CDR3 is 14 amino acids long.

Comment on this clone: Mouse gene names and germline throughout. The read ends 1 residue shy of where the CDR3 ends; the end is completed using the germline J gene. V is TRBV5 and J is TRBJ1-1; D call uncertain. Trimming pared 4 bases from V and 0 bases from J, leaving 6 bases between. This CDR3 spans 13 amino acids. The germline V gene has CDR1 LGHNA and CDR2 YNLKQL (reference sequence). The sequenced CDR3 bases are TGTGCCAGCAGCCCCACAACAAACACAGAAGTCTTC. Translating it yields CASSPTTNTEVF. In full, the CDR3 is CASSPTTNTEVFF.

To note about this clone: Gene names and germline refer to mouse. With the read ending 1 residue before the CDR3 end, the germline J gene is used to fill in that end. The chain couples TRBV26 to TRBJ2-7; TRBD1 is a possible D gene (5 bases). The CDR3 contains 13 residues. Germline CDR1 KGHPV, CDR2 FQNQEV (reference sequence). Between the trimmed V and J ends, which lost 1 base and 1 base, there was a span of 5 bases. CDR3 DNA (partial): TGTGCCAGCAGTCTGTACAGGTCCTATGAACAGTAC. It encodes CASSLYRSYEQY. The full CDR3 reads CASSLYRSYEQYF.

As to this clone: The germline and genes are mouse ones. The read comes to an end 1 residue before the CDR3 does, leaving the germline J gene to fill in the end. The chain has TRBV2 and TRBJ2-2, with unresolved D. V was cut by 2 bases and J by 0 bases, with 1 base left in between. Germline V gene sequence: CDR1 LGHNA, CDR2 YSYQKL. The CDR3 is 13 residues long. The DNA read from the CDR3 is TGTGCCAGCAGCCAAACAAACACCGGGCAGCTCTAC. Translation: CASSQTNTGQLY. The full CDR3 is CASSQTNTGQLYF.

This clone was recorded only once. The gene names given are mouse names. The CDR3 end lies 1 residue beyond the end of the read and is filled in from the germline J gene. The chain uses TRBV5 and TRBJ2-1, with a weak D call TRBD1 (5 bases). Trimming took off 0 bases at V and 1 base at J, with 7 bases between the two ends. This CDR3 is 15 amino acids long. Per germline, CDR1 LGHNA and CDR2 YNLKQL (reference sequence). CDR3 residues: CASSQDKGNYAEQFF. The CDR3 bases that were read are TGTGCCAGCAGCCAAGATAAGGGGAACTATGCTGAGCAGTTC.

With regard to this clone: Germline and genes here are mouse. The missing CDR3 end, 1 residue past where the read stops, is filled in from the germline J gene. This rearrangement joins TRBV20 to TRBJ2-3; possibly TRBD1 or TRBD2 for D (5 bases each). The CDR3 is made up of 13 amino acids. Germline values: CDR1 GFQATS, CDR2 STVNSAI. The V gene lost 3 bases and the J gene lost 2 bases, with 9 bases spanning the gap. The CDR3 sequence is CGASTGTAETLYF. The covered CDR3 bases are TGTGGTGCTAGCACCGGGACTGCAGAAACGCTGTAT.

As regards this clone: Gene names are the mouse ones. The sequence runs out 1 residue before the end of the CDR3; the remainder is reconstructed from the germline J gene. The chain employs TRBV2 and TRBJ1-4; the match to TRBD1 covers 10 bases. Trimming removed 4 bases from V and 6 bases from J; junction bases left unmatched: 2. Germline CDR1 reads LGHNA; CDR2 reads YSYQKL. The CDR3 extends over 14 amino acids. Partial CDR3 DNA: TGTGCCAGCAGCCCCGGGACAGGGGACGAAAGATTATTT. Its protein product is CASSPGTGDERLF. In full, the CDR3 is CASSPGTGDERLFF.

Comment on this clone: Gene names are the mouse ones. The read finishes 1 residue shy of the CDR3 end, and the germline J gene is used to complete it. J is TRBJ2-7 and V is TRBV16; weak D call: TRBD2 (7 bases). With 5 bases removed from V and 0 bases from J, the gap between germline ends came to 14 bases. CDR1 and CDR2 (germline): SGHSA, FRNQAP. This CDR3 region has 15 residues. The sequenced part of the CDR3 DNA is TGTGCAAGCAGCCCGGAGGGGGGGAGCTCCTATGAACAGTAC. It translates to CASSPEGGSSYEQY. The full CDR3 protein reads CASSPEGGSSYEQYF. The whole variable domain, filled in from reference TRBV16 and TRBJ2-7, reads NAGVIQTPRHKVTGKGQEATLWCEPISGHSAVFWYRQTIVQGLEFLTYFRNQAPIDDSGMPKERFSAQMPNQSHSTLKIQSTQPQDSAVYLCASSPEGGSSYEQYFGPGTRLTVL.

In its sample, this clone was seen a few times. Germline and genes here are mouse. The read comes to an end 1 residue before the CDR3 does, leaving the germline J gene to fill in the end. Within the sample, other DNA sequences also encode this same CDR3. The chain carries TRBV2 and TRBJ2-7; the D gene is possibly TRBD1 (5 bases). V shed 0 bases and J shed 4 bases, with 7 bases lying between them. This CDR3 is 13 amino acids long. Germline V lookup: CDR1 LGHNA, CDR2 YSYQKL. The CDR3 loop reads CASSQDEGYEQYF. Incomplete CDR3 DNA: TGTGCCAGCAGCCAAGATGAGGGGTATGAACAGTAC.

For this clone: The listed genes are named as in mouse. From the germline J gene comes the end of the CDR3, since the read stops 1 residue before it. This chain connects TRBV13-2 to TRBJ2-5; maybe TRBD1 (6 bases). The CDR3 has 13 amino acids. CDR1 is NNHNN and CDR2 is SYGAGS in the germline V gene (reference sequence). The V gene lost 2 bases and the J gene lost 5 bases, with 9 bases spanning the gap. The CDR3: CASGDRGVDTQYF. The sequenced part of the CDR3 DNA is TGTGCCAGCGGTGACAGGGGTGTAGACACCCAGTAC.